A single sample gave rise to the 23 T cell receptor beta chains below, sequenced in a study of human T cells and chemical hapten exposure. MiXCR was run by TCRdb on the RACE reads, yielding one entry per CDR3 protein. The table has 40,000 or so distinct CDR3 sequences, roughly 10% seen once. This sample's time point: patch test 2, 6 weeks after DPC sensitization. Described treatment: therapeutic diphenylcyclopropenone sensitization with weekly scalp DPC. From whole blood left unfractionated, total RNA was extracted. The material was whole blood, obtained in connection with sensitization to the hapten diphenylcyclopropenone (DPC). The receptors derive from a woman aged 25 to 39 with alopecia areata. Some clones in this sample may be carry-over from other donors' samples.

This clonotype appeared a few times. The chain employs TRBV10-3 and TRBJ2-3; the D gene is possibly TRBD1 (5 bases). CDR1 is ENHRY, CDR2 SYGVKD, per germline. The ends were cut back, 2 bases at V and 4 bases at J, with 13 bases in the middle. The CDR3 runs 15 residues. CDR3 DNA sequence: TGTGCCATCAGTGAGGGACAATCACAGGCAGATACGCAGTATTTT. This gives the protein CAISEGQSQADTQYF.

This clonotype was seen a handful of times. The chain joins TRBV6-1 to TRBJ2-7, with D unclear. CDR1 is MNHNS, CDR2 SASEGT, per germline. The CDR3 length is 13 residues. Between the trimmed V and J ends, which lost 0 bases and 7 bases, there was a span of 10 bases. CDR3 sequence reads: CASSEAPTSEQYF. The CDR3, as DNA: TGTGCCAGCAGTGAAGCGCCGACATCTGAGCAGTACTTC.

The chain links TRBV5-1 to TRBJ2-3, with 10 nucleotides matching TRBD2. This CDR3 comprises 17 residues. The V gene end was trimmed by 4 bases and the J gene end by 4 bases; junction bases not matched to a gene: 12. The germline gives CDR1 SGHRS, CDR2 YFSETQ. Here the CDR3 DNA reads TGCGCCAGCAGCCCACTTCCTAGCGGGGGAGGCGCAGATACGCAGTATTTT. It codes for CASSPLPSGGGADTQYF. The whole variable domain, filled in from reference TRBV5-1 and TRBJ2-3, reads KAGVTQTPRYLIKTRGQQVTLSCSPISGHRSVSWYQQTPGQGLQFLFEYFSETQRNKGNFPGRFSGRQFSNSRSEMNVSTLELGDSALYLCASSPLPSGGGADTQYFGPGTRLTVL.

This clonotype has at least ten counts. V gene TRBV7-3 combines with J gene TRBJ1-2; 12 bases are a match to TRBD1. The V and J ends lost 5 bases and 7 bases, in that order; junction bases with no gene match: 5. This CDR3 has 14 amino acids. Germline V lookup: CDR1 SGHTA, CDR2 FQGTGA. The CDR3 here is CASSAGTGGFGYTF. CDR3 coding DNA: TGTGCCAGCAGCGCAGGGACAGGGGGCTTTGGCTACACCTTC.

The chain links TRBV19 to TRBJ1-5, with D possibly matching TRBD1 (5 bases). The germline V gene encodes CDR1 LNHDA and CDR2 SQIVND (reference sequence). The V end lost 3 bases, the J end lost 2 bases, and 11 bases lay between the germline ends. This CDR3 is built from 15 residues. For the CDR3, the DNA is TGTGCCAGTAGTATTTCTGGGGCGGGCAATCAGCCCCAGCATTTT. Translation: CASSISGAGNQPQHF.

The gene calls are TRBV6-2 or TRBV6-3 and TRBJ2-5; TRBD1 aligns across 7 bases. Germline lookup yields CDR1 MNHEY and CDR2 SVGEGT. CDR3 length equals 15 residues. Trimming at V came to 5 bases and at J to 5 bases, leaving 11 bases not matched to a gene. For the CDR3, the DNA is TGTGCCAGCAGTGGATCGACAGGGAAGTTCGAGACCCAGTACTTC. Its protein is CASSGSTGKFETQYF.

This clonotype was observed a handful of times. The chain employs TRBV3-1 and TRBJ1-2, with unresolved D. Trimming removed 1 base from V and 8 bases from J, with 11 bases in between. This CDR3 is built from 13 residues. The germline CDR1 and CDR2 sequences are LGHDT and YNNKEL (reference sequence). The CDR3 loop reads CASSQASREGYTF. In DNA, the CDR3 is TGTGCCAGCAGCCAAGCAAGTCGGGAAGGCTACACCTTC. Full variable domain (rest looked up from reference TRBV3-1 and TRBJ1-2): DTAVSQTPKYLVTQMGNDKSIKCEQNLGHDTMYWYKQDSKKFLKIMFSYNNKELIINETVPNRFSPKSPDKAHLNLHINSLELGDSAVYFCASSQASREGYTFGSGTRLTVV.

The gene calls are TRBV28 and TRBJ2-1, with TRBD2 identical over 8 bases. The CDR3 has 12 amino acids. V was clipped by 6 bases and J by 8 bases; unmatched bases: 3. In germline, CDR1 is MDHEN, CDR2 SYDVKM. The CDR3 DNA reads as TGTGCCAGCAGCCGGACTAGCCATGAGCAGTTCTTC. Residues: CASSRTSHEQFF.

This clonotype was counted only a few times. The V call is TRBV12-3 or TRBV12-4, the J call TRBJ2-7; 7 bases match TRBD2. J was trimmed by 5 bases and V by 6 bases; bases with no gene match: 4. CDR3 length: 12 residues. This CDR3 is CASSMTSHEQYF. The DNA of the CDR3 is TGTGCCAGCAGCATGACTAGCCACGAGCAGTACTTC.

The rearrangement links TRBV7-2 to TRBJ2-2, with D possibly TRBD1 on 5 matching bases. CDR3 length: 15 residues. V was cut by 3 bases and J by 3 bases, with 11 bases left in between. The germline gives CDR1 SGHTA, CDR2 FQGNSA. CDR3 DNA sequence: TGTGCCAGCAGCTTTTCGAGACAGCACACCGGGGAGCTGTTTTTT. Translated: CASSFSRQHTGELFF. Variable domain in full (rest from reference TRBV7-2 and TRBJ2-2): GAGVSQSPSNKVTEKGKDVELRCDPISGHTALYWYRQSLGQGLEFLIYFQGNSAPDKSGLPSDRFSAERTGGSVSTLTIQRTQQEDSAVYLCASSFSRQHTGELFFGEGSRLTVL.

V gene TRBV28 combines with J gene TRBJ2-7, with 7 nucleotides matching TRBD1. With V trimmed by 6 bases and J by 3 bases, 8 bases remained unmatched. Germline CDR1 and CDR2: MDHEN and SYDVKM. This CDR3 contains 14 residues. CDR3 sequence: CASSEDRFRYEQYF. The CDR3 nucleotides read TGTGCCAGCAGCGAGGACAGGTTCCGCTACGAGCAGTACTTC.

This clonotype was detected ten times or more. The V gene is TRBV6-4, the J gene TRBJ2-3; D gene unclear. Between the trimmed V and J ends, which lost 6 bases and 8 bases, there was a span of 12 bases. This CDR3 region has 12 residues. CDR1 and CDR2 from the germline V gene are MRHNA and SNTAGT. DNA of the CDR3: TGTGCCAGCAGCGGCTGGGATGGTACGCAGTATTTT. Protein product: CASSGWDGTQYF.

This clonotype turned up a few times. V gene TRBV7-8 combines with J gene TRBJ1-2, with unresolved D. Germline V lookup: CDR1 SGHVS, CDR2 FQNEAQ. The CDR3 runs to 12 residues. The germline V and J ends were trimmed by 6 bases and 4 bases, with 9 bases remaining between them. The CDR3 region is CASSPGGYGYTF. CDR3 nucleotide sequence: TGTGCCAGCAGTCCAGGAGGCTATGGCTACACCTTC.

J is TRBJ2-7 and V is TRBV7-2; D might be TRBD2 (5 bases). The CDR3 totals 13 residues. Trimming left V 3 bases short and J 0 bases short, with 6 bases between. CDR1 is SGHTA and CDR2 is FQGNSA in the germline V gene. The CDR3 sequence is CASSFTSSYEQYF. CDR3 nucleotides: TGTGCCAGCAGCTTCACTAGCTCCTACGAGCAGTACTTC.

The rearrangement links TRBV7-9 to TRBJ2-5; 7 nucleotides agree with TRBD1. V lost 5 bases to trimming and J lost 0 bases; unmatched junction nucleotides: 9. Germline CDR1 reads SEHNR; CDR2 reads FQNEAQ (reference sequence). The CDR3 is made up of 16 amino acids. The CDR3 DNA is TGTGCCAGCAGCCCCCGACAGGGAATTAACCAAGAGACCCAGTACTTC. This gives the protein CASSPRQGINQETQYF.

This clonotype occurred a few times. CDR3 in amino acids: CASSPTTDTQYF. In DNA, the CDR3 is TGTGCCAGCAGCCCCACCACAGATACGCAGTATTTT. The chain joins TRBV2 to TRBJ2-3; D gene unclear. Germline lookup yields CDR1 SNHLY and CDR2 FYNNEI. CDR3 length: 12 residues. Trimming shortened V by 6 bases and J by 2 bases, and 6 bases separated the two germline ends.

This clonotype was recorded at least ten times. The chain uses TRBV28 and TRBJ2-5; 8 nucleotides line up with TRBD2. The CDR3 has 14 amino acids. J was trimmed by 2 bases and V by 6 bases; bases with no gene match: 5. CDR1 is MDHEN and CDR2 is SYDVKM in the germline V gene. CDR3 sequence: CASRTAGAQETQYF. The CDR3 region has the DNA TGTGCCAGCAGAACAGCGGGGGCGCAAGAGACCCAGTACTTC.

The chain employs TRBV7-9 and TRBJ1-6; 11 bases fit TRBD1. The germline V gene encodes CDR1 SEHNR and CDR2 FQNEAQ (reference sequence). This CDR3 contains 16 residues. The trim removed 5 bases at V and 8 bases at J, leaving 8 bases unmatched. The CDR3 nucleotides are TGTGCCAGCAGCGCCGGACAGGGGGCAACGGATTCACCCCTCCACTTT. This gives the protein CASSAGQGATDSPLHF. Combining the CDR3 with reference TRBV7-9 and TRBJ1-6 gives the whole variable domain DTGVSQNPRHKITKRGQNVTFRCDPISEHNRLYWYRQTLGQGPEFLTYFQNEAQLEKSRLLSDRFSAERPKGSFSTLEIQRTEQGDSAMYLCASSAGQGATDSPLHFGNGTRLTVT.

The sample holds a few counts of this clonotype. The chain combines TRBV2 with TRBJ2-1; 7 bases are a match to TRBD1. V lost 6 bases and J lost 0; bases outside the gene matches: 8. Germline V gives CDR1 SNHLY, CDR2 FYNNEI. The CDR3 spans 16 residues. CDR3 sequence: CASRGQPASSYNEQFF. The DNA of the CDR3 is TGTGCCAGCAGGGGACAGCCGGCGAGCTCCTACAATGAGCAGTTCTTC.

V gene TRBV12-3 or TRBV12-4 combines with J gene TRBJ1-2; D gene uncertain. Trimming took 4 bases from V and 2 from J, leaving 29 bases between them. There are 20 residues in the CDR3. The CDR3 DNA follows: TGTGCCAGCAGTTCCCGTGTGGCCAACCTCGTCTGGGTACCGAACTATGGCTACACCTTC. The encoded protein is CASSSRVANLVWVPNYGYTF.

In its sample, this clonotype was seen a few times. The rearrangement uses TRBV9 and TRBJ1-6; D not certain. Per the germline V gene, CDR1 is SGDLS and CDR2 is YYNGEE. The CDR3 is 14 amino acids. The V and J ends lost 2 bases and 10 bases respectively, with 13 bases between them. The CDR3: CASSVAASRSPLHF. The CDR3 nucleotides are TGTGCCAGCAGCGTTGCGGCTTCACGGTCACCCCTCCACTTT.

This clonotype was detected ten times or more. The chain is built from TRBV5-1 and TRBJ2-3; 9 positions agree with TRBD2. The trim removed 3 bases at V and 4 bases at J, leaving 6 bases unmatched. This CDR3 region has 15 residues. Germline CDR1 SGHRS, CDR2 YFSETQ. Here the CDR3 reads CASSSSGGWADTQYF. The DNA of the CDR3 is TGCGCCAGCAGCTCAAGCGGGGGGTGGGCAGATACGCAGTATTTT.

The chain is built from TRBV19 and TRBJ2-1, with D perhaps TRBD2 (6 bases). The CDR3 is 16 amino acids. Germline loops: CDR1 LNHDA, CDR2 SQIVND (reference sequence). V was cut by 1 base and J by 4 bases, with 14 bases left in between. The CDR3 region has the DNA TGTGCCAGTAGTATAGTGGGAAGCGGGCGGTACAATGAGCAGTTCTTC. Its protein product is CASSIVGSGRYNEQFF.